The 29 T cell receptor beta chains listed next were all sequenced from one sample in a study of CD8+ T cells in alopecia areata. Extracted RNA was reverse transcribed into cDNA, the sequencing template. Profiling relied on immunoSEQ multiplex PCR, and the TCRdb table lists in-frame clones only, not all of them. The data hold 180,000 or so clones, with 67% observed a single time. Here the sequenced sample was CD8+ T cells sorted from blood, taken at week 0. The receptors were sampled from a human donor with alopecia areata.

The chain carries TRBV5-6 and TRBJ2-7; D possibly matches TRBD1 or TRBD2 (5 bases each). There are 13 residues in the CDR3. Per the germline V gene, CDR1 is SGHDT and CDR2 is YYEEEE. Trimming cost V 6 bases and J 2 bases, with 12 bases left between them. CDR3 DNA sequence: TGTGCCAGCACCGGGGACGGAGCCTACGAGCAGTACTTC. It yields the protein CASTGDGAYEQYF.

This sequence joins TRBV27 and TRBJ1-3; possible D gene TRBD1, 5 bases. Germline lookup yields CDR1 MNHEY and CDR2 SMNVEV (reference sequence). Between the trimmed V and J ends, which lost 11 bases and 3 bases, there was a span of 11 bases. This CDR3 is 12 amino acids long. CDR3 in amino acids: CASQGRGNTIYF. CDR3 DNA: TGTGCCTCCCAGGGTCGTGGAAACACCATATATTTT.

This clone was detected a few times. The J gene is TRBJ2-7, the V gene TRBV2, with 11 positions matching TRBD1. CDR1 and CDR2 from the germline V gene are SNHLY and FYNNEI. This CDR3 region has 16 residues. V gave up 6 bases and J gave up 5 bases; unmatched junction bases: 12. The CDR3 nucleotides are TGTGCCAGCAGGCGACAAGGACAGGGGGCGGCAAACGAGCAGTACTTC. This gives the protein CASRRQGQGAANEQYF.

The chain carries TRBV9 and TRBJ2-5; D is possibly TRBD2 (7 bases). V was trimmed by 4 bases and J by 13 bases, leaving 17 bases between them. The CDR3 is 12 amino acids. Per the germline V gene, CDR1 is SGDLS and CDR2 is YYNGEE. The CDR3 loop is CASSTAGAGLYF. The DNA for the CDR3 is TGTGCCAGCAGCACCGCGGGGGCAGGACTGTACTTC.

The chain combines TRBV7-9 with TRBJ2-7; possibly TRBD2 for D (6 bases). This CDR3 region has 15 residues. Germline V gene sequence: CDR1 SEHNR, CDR2 FQNEAQ (reference sequence). The V and J ends lost 1 base and 6 bases respectively, with 16 bases between them. The CDR3 protein is CASSLGAPGGTEQYF. The CDR3 nucleotides read TGTGCCAGCAGCTTAGGGGCACCAGGCGGGACCGAGCAGTACTTC.

This clone was seen only once. This CDR3 is CASSSGLSQPQHF. CDR3 DNA sequence: TGTGCCAGCAGCTCTGGGCTAAGTCAGCCCCAGCATTTT. V is TRBV5-6 and J is TRBJ1-5; D not certain. CDR1 and CDR2 from the germline V gene are SGHDT and YYEEEE. The CDR3 covers 13 residues. V was trimmed by 3 bases and J by 6 bases, leaving 10 bases between them.

The chain links TRBV23-1 to TRBJ2-3; D not resolved. TRBV23-1 is filed as an ORF, its function uncertain. The ends were cut back, 2 bases at V and 4 bases at J, with 16 bases in the middle. CDR3 size: 16 residues. CDR3 coding DNA: TGCGCCAGCAGTCAAATTTCACAGTGTAGGTCAGATACGCAGTATTTT. Amino acids: CASSQISQCRSDTQYF.

The chain uses TRBV4-2 and TRBJ2-3; 10 bases are shared with TRBD2. Trimming took 0 bases from V and 14 from J; bases not matched to a gene: 20. The CDR3 covers 18 residues. Germline lookup yields CDR1 LGHNA and CDR2 YNFKEQ. CDR3 DNA: TGTGCCAGCAGCCAAGAAAAGACTATAGCGGGGGGACAAACAGCGTGGTATTTT. The encoded protein is CASSQEKTIAGGQTAWYF.

This clone has a handful of counts. The chain couples TRBV13 to TRBJ2-1; the match to TRBD2 covers 8 bases. The CDR3 consists of 15 residues. V dropped 0 bases and J dropped 5; count of bases not matched to a gene: 3. Germline CDR1 reads PRHDT; CDR2 reads FYEKMQ (reference sequence). CDR3 sequence reads: CASSLGAGANNEQFF. CDR3 DNA: TGTGCCAGCAGCTTAGGAGCGGGGGCCAACAATGAGCAGTTCTTC.

This CDR3 is CATSSERGGRETQYF. Written as DNA, the CDR3 is TGTGCCACCAGCTCCGAGCGGGGGGGCCGGGAGACCCAGTACTTC. The chain has TRBV15 and TRBJ2-5; 10 bases align to TRBD2. V gave up 5 bases and J gave up 5 bases; unmatched junction bases: 8. CDR3 length equals 15 residues. Germline V CDR1 and CDR2: LNHNV, YYDKDF (reference sequence).

The V call is TRBV12-5, the J call TRBJ1-2; D is ambiguous. Looked up from germline, CDR1 is LGHNT and CDR2 is FRNRAP. Trimming took off 6 bases at V and 7 bases at J, with 12 bases between the two ends. The CDR3 is made up of 12 amino acids. The CDR3 loop reads CASGPPRGGYTF. In DNA, the CDR3 is TGTGCTAGTGGCCCCCCTCGAGGTGGCTACACCTTC.

The chain carries TRBV6-5 and TRBJ1-2; TRBD1 agrees at 7 bases. The V segment lost 0 bases and the J segment 5 bases; nucleotides outside the gene matches: 3. The CDR3 covers 14 residues. Germline-derived CDR1 and CDR2 are MNHEY and SVGAGI. The CDR3 DNA is TGTGCCAGCAGTTACTCAGACAGGGAATATGGCTACACCTTC. The encoded protein is CASSYSDREYGYTF.

A few counts support this clone. V is TRBV29-1 and J is TRBJ2-5; 7 positions match TRBD2. Looked up from germline, CDR1 is SQVTM and CDR2 is ANQGSEA. V lost 6 bases and J lost 4; bases outside the gene matches: 8. The CDR3 contains 13 residues. The CDR3 DNA follows: TGCAGCGTCGAGCGGGGCACGATAGAGACCCAGTACTTC. This translates into CSVERGTIETQYF.

This clone has a handful of counts. The rearrangement uses TRBV19 and TRBJ1-4; D is undetermined. Germline CDR1 is LNHDA and CDR2 is SQIVND (reference sequence). The CDR3 has 11 amino acids. Trimming pared 3 bases from V and 6 bases from J, leaving 2 bases between. The CDR3 region is CASSMDEKLFF. The CDR3 coding sequence is TGTGCCAGTAGTATGGATGAAAAACTGTTTTTT. The full variable domain, completed using reference TRBV19 and TRBJ1-4, is DGGITQSPKYLFRKEGQNVTLSCEQNLNHDAMYWYRQDPGQGLRLIYYSQIVNDFQKGDIAEGYSVSREKKESFPLTVTSAQKNPTAFYLCASSMDEKLFFGSGTQLSVL.

This sequence joins TRBV29-1 and TRBJ2-1; possible D gene TRBD2, 6 bases. The CDR3 runs 12 residues. Germline V gives CDR1 SQVTM, CDR2 ANQGSEA. Trimming pared 6 bases from V and 6 bases from J, leaving 12 bases between. As DNA, the CDR3 is TGCAGCGTCCGGTGGGGGGTCAATGAGCAGTTCTTC. This translates into CSVRWGVNEQFF.

About this clone: Other DNA variants within this sample encode the same CDR3. The chain combines TRBV6-5 with TRBJ2-1; D call uncertain. Trimming left V 0 bases short and J 4 bases short, with 4 bases between. Germline V CDR1 and CDR2: MNHEY, SVGAGI. The CDR3 consists of 13 residues. The CDR3 bases are TGTGCCAGCAGTTACTCCAGGTACAATGAGCAGTTCTTC. The encoded protein is CASSYSRYNEQFF.

The chain is built from TRBV27 and TRBJ2-2; TRBD1 might be the D (5 bases). Trimming pared 1 base from V and 6 bases from J, leaving 9 bases between. CDR1 and CDR2 (germline): MNHEY, SMNVEV (reference sequence). The CDR3 covers 14 residues. CDR3 sequence: CASSLYQGAGELFF. CDR3 DNA sequence: TGTGCCAGCAGTTTATATCAGGGTGCCGGGGAGCTGTTTTTT.

The gene calls are TRBV7-9 and TRBJ1-6; D is undetermined. The germline gives CDR1 SEHNR, CDR2 FQNEAQ (reference sequence). This CDR3 region has 14 residues. Trimming shortened V by 9 bases and J by 6 bases, and 15 bases separated the two germline ends. In nucleotides, the CDR3 is TGTGCCAGTACTTTAGTCGCCCTTAATTCACCCCTCCACTTT. Amino acid sequence: CASTLVALNSPLHF.

This rearrangement joins TRBV15 to TRBJ1-1; D gene uncertain. Germline V gives CDR1 LNHNV, CDR2 YYDKDF (reference sequence). V was trimmed by 4 bases and J by 0 bases, leaving 3 bases between them. This CDR3 contains 12 residues. CDR3 DNA: TGTGCCACCAGCATTATGAACACTGAAGCTTTCTTT. It translates to CATSIMNTEAFF. Based on the CDR3 plus reference TRBV15 and TRBJ1-1, the full variable domain is DAMVIQNPRYQVTQFGKPVTLSCSQTLNHNVMYWYQQKSSQAPKLLFHYYDKDFNNEADTPDNFQSRRPNTSFCFLDIRSPGLGDTAMYLCATSIMNTEAFFGQGTRLTVV.

V is TRBV27 and J is TRBJ2-2, with D unresolved. Trimming stripped 2 bases from V and 6 bases from J, with 10 bases between. CDR3 length: 14 amino acids. CDR1 and CDR2 from the germline V gene are MNHEY and SMNVEV (reference sequence). CDR3 loop: CASSLVSSPGELFF. The CDR3 nucleotides read TGTGCCAGCAGTTTAGTTAGCAGTCCCGGGGAGCTGTTTTTT.

The chain combines TRBV30 with TRBJ2-1; 9 nucleotides agree with TRBD2. The germline gives CDR1 GTSNPN, CDR2 SVGIG (reference sequence). Losses at the gene ends were 2 bases for V and 3 bases for J; bases not matched to a gene: 5. The CDR3 length is 15 residues. CDR3 sequence (DNA): TGTGCCTGGAGTATAGCGGGGGCTTACTACAATGAGCAGTTCTTC. This gives the protein CAWSIAGAYYNEQFF.

This clone was seen only a few times. The chain employs TRBV14 and TRBJ2-7; the D gene is possibly TRBD1 (7 bases). V dropped 7 bases and J dropped 6 bases, with 13 bases sitting between them. CDR1 and CDR2 from the germline V gene are SGHDN and FVKESK. CDR3 length equals 12 residues. CDR3 coding DNA: TGTGCCAGCACAGGAGGGGGCGGCGAGCAGTACTTC. It specifies CASTGGGGEQYF.

J is TRBJ2-7 and V is TRBV19, with 7 positions matching TRBD1. Germline V gene lookup returns CDR1 LNHDA and CDR2 SQIVND (reference sequence). The CDR3 is 16 residues long. Germline trimming cut 10 bases from V and 5 bases from J; bases unmatched to any gene: 20. The CDR3 sequence is CATVLTGRDGQDEQYF. The CDR3 coding sequence is TGTGCCACGGTGTTGACAGGGCGCGACGGGCAGGACGAGCAGTACTTC.

The chain carries TRBV9 and TRBJ1-1; D is unclear. V lost 3 bases to trimming and J lost 9 bases, with 15 bases between them. CDR3 length: 13 residues. Germline V gene lookup returns CDR1 SGDLS and CDR2 YYNGEE. This CDR3 reads CASSGEDRVKAFF. The CDR3 DNA follows: TGTGCCAGCAGCGGAGAAGACCGGGTTAAAGCTTTCTTT.

The chain is built from TRBV7-9 and TRBJ2-5; TRBD2 is a possible D gene (5 bases). Trimming left V 6 bases short and J 7 bases short, with 15 bases between. CDR3 length equals 13 residues. Germline V gene sequence: CDR1 SEHNR, CDR2 FQNEAQ (reference sequence). The CDR3 DNA reads TGTGCCAGCAGTCCCGAGGGCTTAGGGACCCAGTACTTC. Translating gives CASSPEGLGTQYF.

Written as DNA, the CDR3 is TGTGCCAGTACGACAGGGTCAAGCCGCTATGGCTATGGCTACACCTTC. Residues: CASTTGSSRYGYGYTF. The chain combines TRBV5-6 with TRBJ1-2, with 7 positions matching TRBD1. CDR1 and CDR2 from the germline V gene are SGHDT and YYEEEE. Trimming cost V 8 bases and J 4 bases; bases outside gene matches: 17. The CDR3 extends over 16 amino acids.

This clone came up once. This chain uses TRBV7-6 with TRBJ2-2; D remains unclear. Germline CDR1 is SGHVS and CDR2 is FNYEAQ. CDR3 length: 15 residues. V shed 0 bases and J shed 4 bases, with 9 bases lying between them. The CDR3 region is CASSLAAGPTGELFF. CDR3 DNA sequence: TGTGCCAGCAGCTTAGCGGCAGGACCCACCGGGGAGCTGTTTTTT.

The CDR3 loop is CASSQVSNTGELFF. As DNA, the CDR3 is TGCGCCAGCAGCCAAGTCTCGAACACCGGGGAGCTGTTTTTT. This chain joins TRBV4-1 and TRBJ2-2; the D is unclear. The V end was cut by 1 base, the J end by 0 bases, with 3 bases between. CDR3 length: 14 amino acids. Germline V lookup: CDR1 MGHRA, CDR2 YSYEKL.

The rearrangement links TRBV7-9 to TRBJ2-5; 8 bases line up with TRBD1. Germline CDR1 and CDR2: SEHNR and FQNEAQ (reference sequence). There are 17 residues in the CDR3. V shed 4 bases, J shed 2 bases, and the junction held 12 bases outside the gene matches. The CDR3: CASSSRTTGGTQETQYF. The CDR3, as DNA: TGTGCCAGCAGCTCCAGAACCACAGGGGGGACACAAGAGACCCAGTACTTC.